The clone carrying this TCR beta chain is deemed medium-sized. The length of the CDR3 is 14 residues. V gave up 0 bases and J gave up 5 bases, with 8 bases separating them. TCRdb recomputed calls from the 5' RACE reads with MiXCR, one row per CDR3 protein. The sample has about 12,000 distinct CDR3 sequences; more than 20% are singletons. The sample taken for sequencing was naive CD4+ T cells sorted from blood. Indicated subset: naive CD4+ T cells, CD4+CD45RA+CD25-. The J gene is TRBJ2-1, the V gene TRBV12-3 or TRBV12-4; D unclear. This receptor was obtained from a female donor with breast cancer. The CDR3 bases are TGTGCCAGCAGTTTAGCGCTCGGCCACAATGAGCAGTTCTTC. Residues: CASSLALGHNEQFF.